Shown below are 32 T cell receptor beta chains from a single sample sequenced in a study (dated by TCRdb to the mid-2010s). The library was produced with multiplex PCR. Sequencing relied on an Ion Torrent PGM. For the approximately 24-patient analysis, adaptor-ligated barcode primers were used to amplify TRBV12-4/TRBJ1-2 clonotypes. Using fastp trimming at Q25 and MiXCR clonotype assembly, TCRdb reanalyzed the public sequencing data and kept in-frame beta chains. Rows matching on CDR3 protein sequence are summarized as one entry with the most common DNA and genes. This sample lists approximately 550 distinct CDR3 sequences; 15% to 20% were detected once. Around a fifth of the sample is held by the ten biggest clonotypes. Cells that were CD4+CD25+CD127-/low were isolated as Tregs. The sequencing sample was made of Tregs sorted from blood. The receptors stem from a female donor with breast cancer.

This clonotype ranks as large. The chain links TRBV12-3 or TRBV12-4 to TRBJ1-2, with D possibly matching TRBD1 (6 bases). Trimming took 10 bases from V and 7 from J, leaving 16 bases between them. The CDR3 length is 12 residues. The CDR3 sequence: CATRGGARGYTF. CDR3 nucleotides: TGTGCCACCAGGGGAGGGGCGCGTGGCTACACCTTC.

This clonotype is categorized as medium-sized. The gene calls are TRBV12-3 or TRBV12-4 and TRBJ1-2, with 9 nucleotides matching TRBD1. The CDR3 totals 14 residues. The ends lost 5 bases at V and 11 bases at J; junction bases unmatched: 12. Written as DNA, the CDR3 is TGTGCCAGCAGTGGACAGGGGTTCGTGATGGCGTACACCTTC. This sequence encodes CASSGQGFVMAYTF.

Only a few counts were recorded for this clonotype. The chain joins TRBV12-3 or TRBV12-4 to TRBJ1-2, with 8 bases identical to TRBD1. After removal of 6 bases from V and 3 bases from J, the junction contained 6 bases not matched to a gene. CDR3 length: 14 amino acids. This CDR3 reads CASRRGQADYGYTF. For the CDR3, the DNA is TGTGCCAGCAGGAGGGGACAGGCAGACTATGGCTACACCTTC.

This clonotype is labeled as medium-sized. This chain connects TRBV12-3 or TRBV12-4 to TRBJ1-2; D is ambiguous. Trimming shortened V by 4 bases and J by 4 bases, and 10 bases separated the two germline ends. This CDR3 has 13 amino acids. The chain's CDR3 is CASSSEVFYGYTF. The CDR3, as DNA: TGTGCCAGCAGTTCGGAGGTCTTCTATGGCTACACCTTC.

V and J are TRBV12-3 or TRBV12-4 and TRBJ1-2, with 7 bases identical to TRBD1. With V trimmed by 6 bases and J by 6 bases, 4 bases remained unmatched. The CDR3 runs 12 residues. CDR3 residues: CASRTTGNGYTF. Here the CDR3 DNA reads TGTGCCAGCAGGACGACAGGGAATGGCTACACCTTC.

This clonotype is termed medium-sized. The chain couples TRBV12-3 or TRBV12-4 to TRBJ1-2; no firm D call. With 3 bases removed from V and 0 bases from J, the gap between germline ends came to 5 bases. The CDR3 is 13 residues long. CDR3 amino acids: CASSFGANYGYTF. In nucleotides, the CDR3 is TGTGCCAGCAGTTTTGGGGCTAACTATGGCTACACCTTC.

By sample fraction, this clonotype is medium-sized (0.01 to 0.1%). The rearrangement links TRBV12-3 or TRBV12-4 to TRBJ1-2; D is unclear. Trimming cost V 5 bases and J 5 bases, with 12 bases left between them. This CDR3 contains 13 residues. The CDR3 nucleotides are TGTGCCAGCAGTCCTACGGACCTATATGGCTACACCTTC. It encodes CASSPTDLYGYTF.

This clonotype is large in the sample. The rearrangement joins TRBV12-3 or TRBV12-4 to TRBJ1-2; no reliable D call. The V gene lost 3 bases and the J gene lost 0 bases, with 5 bases spanning the gap. This CDR3 has 13 residues. This CDR3 is CASSFTSNYGYTF. CDR3 in DNA: TGTGCCAGCAGTTTTACTTCTAACTATGGCTACACCTTC.

This clonotype is medium-sized in the sample. The chain has TRBV12-3 or TRBV12-4 and TRBJ1-2; 9 bases line up with TRBD1. The CDR3 loop spans 11 amino acids. The trim removed 8 bases at V and 7 bases at J, leaving 2 bases unmatched. DNA of the CDR3: TGTGCCAGCGGACAGGGGACTGGCTACACCTTC. Encoded protein: CASGQGTGYTF.

The CDR3 loop is CATRGGYGYTF. Written as DNA, the CDR3 is TGTGCCACCAGGGGAGGGTATGGCTACACCTTC. The rearrangement links TRBV12-3 or TRBV12-4 to TRBJ1-2, with D perhaps matching TRBD1 (6 bases). The CDR3 has 11 amino acids. The V gene lost 10 bases and the J gene lost 5 bases, with 11 bases spanning the gap.

This clonotype was counted between two and nine times. The rearrangement uses TRBV12-3 or TRBV12-4 and TRBJ1-2; no clear D. The CDR3 has 12 residues. V dropped 6 bases and J dropped 0 bases, with 5 bases sitting between them. The CDR3 reads CASSIANYGYTF. As DNA, the CDR3 is TGTGCCAGCAGCATAGCTAACTATGGCTACACCTTC.

By proportion, this clonotype is large. The chain couples TRBV12-3 or TRBV12-4 to TRBJ1-2; D is undetermined. The CDR3 is 16 amino acids. The V end lost 1 base, the J end lost 2 bases, and 14 bases lay between the germline ends. The CDR3: CASSLGGRQPNYGYTF. CDR3 DNA sequence: TGTGCCAGCAGTTTAGGCGGGCGACAACCCAACTATGGCTACACCTTC.

This chain links TRBV12-3 or TRBV12-4 with TRBJ1-2; possible D gene TRBD1, 5 bases. V gave up 4 bases and J gave up 3 bases, with 12 bases separating them. The CDR3 is made up of 14 amino acids. The CDR3 bases are TGTGCCAGCAGTTCCCAGGGAGGCTACTATGGCTACACCTTC. Encoded protein: CASSSQGGYYGYTF.

The chain is built from TRBV12-3 or TRBV12-4 and TRBJ1-2, with a weak D call TRBD1 (6 bases). CDR3 length: 12 amino acids. Deletions cut 6 bases from V and 4 bases from J, with 9 bases between. CDR3 sequence (DNA): TGTGCCAGCAGCCGACAGGCCTATGGCTACACCTTC. Residues: CASSRQAYGYTF.

This clonotype counts as large (0.1 to 1%). The chain uses TRBV12-3 or TRBV12-4 and TRBJ1-2; 9 positions agree with TRBD1. Losses at the gene ends were 7 bases for V and 5 bases for J; bases not matched to a gene: 8. This CDR3 contains 14 residues. Written as DNA, the CDR3 is TGTGCCAGCACTCGGACAGGGGCGGGGTATGGCTACACCTTC. Translation gives CASTRTGAGYGYTF.

This clonotype is labeled medium-sized. The rearrangement links TRBV12-3 or TRBV12-4 to TRBJ1-2; D is possibly TRBD1 (6 bases). This CDR3 spans 13 amino acids. V was shortened by 6 bases and J by 8 bases, with 16 bases between the two germline ends. CDR3 sequence: CASRDPRGEGYTF. CDR3 DNA: TGTGCCAGCAGGGACCCCAGGGGAGAGGGCTACACCTTC.

This clonotype is judged medium-sized. The J gene is TRBJ1-2, the V gene TRBV12-3 or TRBV12-4, with D maybe TRBD1 (5 bases). The length of the CDR3 is 12 residues. Trimming removed 6 bases at V and 8 bases at J, with 13 bases between. DNA for the CDR3: TGTGCCAGCAGCCTTGGGGCCCAAGGCTACACCTTC. Encoded protein: CASSLGAQGYTF.

By share, this clonotype ranks as large. The V and J genes are TRBV12-3 or TRBV12-4 and TRBJ1-2; D may be TRBD1 (6 bases). This CDR3 comprises 13 residues. V gave up 6 bases and J gave up 4 bases, with 12 bases separating them. In DNA form, the CDR3 reads TGTGCCAGCAGACCGGACAGAGTCTATGGCTACACCTTC. As protein: CASRPDRVYGYTF.

The chain's CDR3 is CASSYRADSNYTF. CDR3 nucleotides: TGTGCCAGCAGCTACCGGGCCGATTCCAACTACACCTTC. The chain combines TRBV12-3 or TRBV12-4 with TRBJ1-2; D remains unclear. Trimming shortened V by 6 bases and J by 10 bases, and 18 bases separated the two germline ends. The CDR3 sequence is 13 residues long.

By sample fraction, this clonotype is medium-sized. V is TRBV12-3 or TRBV12-4 and J is TRBJ1-2; D possibly corresponds to TRBD1 (6 bases). V gave up 2 bases and J gave up 5 bases, with 18 bases separating them. There are 16 residues in the CDR3. In nucleotides, the CDR3 is TGTGCCAGCAGTTTAAGGGCAGGGGACCGACGATATGGCTACACCTTC. Its protein product is CASSLRAGDRRYGYTF.

This clonotype is deemed large. The chain carries TRBV12-3 or TRBV12-4 and TRBJ1-2; 8 bases are a match to TRBD1. The junction had 7 bases not matched to a gene; V was cut back by 5 bases and J by 2 bases. The CDR3 spans 15 residues. CDR3 DNA: TGTGCCAGCAGTGCCCGACAGGGGTCCAACTATGGCTACACCTTC. This codes for CASSARQGSNYGYTF.

This clonotype ranks as large. The J gene is TRBJ1-2, the V gene TRBV12-3 or TRBV12-4; no firm D call. The V end was cut by 5 bases, the J end by 4 bases, with 11 bases between. The CDR3 is 13 amino acids. Here the CDR3 reads CASSPHDTYGYTF. The CDR3 bases are TGTGCCAGCAGTCCACATGACACCTATGGCTACACCTTC.

This clonotype is medium-sized in the sample. The rearrangement joins TRBV12-3 or TRBV12-4 to TRBJ1-2; no firm D call. This CDR3 is built from 13 residues. Trimming shortened V by 1 base and J by 4 bases, and 7 bases separated the two germline ends. CDR3 sequence: CASSLGGGYGYTF. The CDR3 region has the DNA TGTGCCAGCAGTTTAGGAGGAGGCTATGGCTACACCTTC.

V and J are TRBV12-3 or TRBV12-4 and TRBJ1-2; the D is unclear. V gave up 6 bases and J gave up 7 bases, with 12 bases separating them. The CDR3 extends over 12 amino acids. CDR3 protein: CASSWRRGGYTF. The CDR3 DNA reads TGTGCCAGCAGCTGGAGACGGGGTGGCTACACCTTC.

This clonotype is medium-sized (0.01 to 0.1%) in the sample. The chain employs TRBV12-3 or TRBV12-4 and TRBJ1-2; D remains ambiguous. The CDR3 loop spans 14 amino acids. V lost 3 bases and J lost 1, with 9 bases in between. The CDR3 DNA is TGTGCCAGCAGTTTCTCCGGGGATAACTATGGCTACACCTTC. It codes for CASSFSGDNYGYTF.

This rearrangement joins TRBV12-3 or TRBV12-4 to TRBJ1-2, with D uncertain. The CDR3 is 13 amino acids. V was cut by 3 bases and J by 2 bases, with 7 bases left in between. The CDR3: CASSFQSNYGYTF. The CDR3 DNA sequence: TGTGCCAGCAGTTTTCAGAGCAACTATGGCTACACCTTC.

Within the sample, this clonotype is large. J is TRBJ1-2 and V is TRBV12-3 or TRBV12-4; TRBD1 is a possible D gene (5 bases). Trimming stripped 3 bases from V and 4 bases from J, with 6 bases between. The CDR3 totals 12 residues. The CDR3 DNA reads TGTGCCAGCAGTTTCGACAGCTATGGCTACACCTTC. Translating it yields CASSFDSYGYTF.

This clonotype is medium-sized. This chain links TRBV12-3 or TRBV12-4 with TRBJ1-2, with D possibly TRBD1 on 6 matching bases. The CDR3 runs to 14 residues. The V and J ends lost 2 bases and 5 bases respectively, with 12 bases between them. The CDR3 bases are TGTGCCAGCAGTTTAACTGTAACAGGGTATGGCTACACCTTC. Residues: CASSLTVTGYGYTF.

This clonotype is classed as medium-sized (0.01 to 0.1%). V gene TRBV12-3 or TRBV12-4 combines with J gene TRBJ1-2, with TRBD1 as a possible D gene (6 bases). V gave up 2 bases and J gave up 4 bases, with 11 bases separating them. This CDR3 region has 14 residues. CDR3: CASSLTDRPYGYTF. The CDR3 bases are TGTGCCAGCAGTTTAACAGACAGGCCCTATGGCTACACCTTC.

Relative to its sample, this clonotype is medium-sized. The chain couples TRBV12-3 or TRBV12-4 to TRBJ1-2; 7 bases are a match to TRBD1. This CDR3 region has 13 residues. Trimming removed 2 bases from V and 10 bases from J; junction bases left unmatched: 7. As DNA, the CDR3 is TGTGCCAGCAGTTTACGGGACAGAGATTTCTACACCTTC. This translates into CASSLRDRDFYTF.

With regard to this clonotype: This may be a read error: a much more frequent sequence differs by one nucleotide. The chain joins TRBV12-3 or TRBV12-4 to TRBJ1-2; D remains unclear. The CDR3 loop spans 15 amino acids. The CDR3 loop reads CVSNPFLSDHYGYTF. The DNA of the CDR3 is TGTGTCAGCAACCCCTTTCTTTCTGACCACTATGGCTACACCTTC.

Sample share makes this clonotype large. V is TRBV12-3 or TRBV12-4 and J is TRBJ1-2; 7 bases match TRBD1. This CDR3 has 14 amino acids. With V trimmed by 7 bases and J by 6 bases, 11 bases remained unmatched. For the CDR3, the DNA is TGTGCCAGCACCTCCGCCCGAACAGGGGATGGCTACACCTTC. The encoded protein is CASTSARTGDGYTF.